Presented here are 12 T cell receptor beta chains from one specimen sequenced in a study of T-cell memory formation after mild COVID-19. TCRdb passed the 5' RACE reads through MiXCR, listing each CDR3 protein once. This sample has approximately 410,000 distinct CDR3 sequences; less than 25% occur once, and the top ten carry approximately 14%. What was sequenced was PBMCs or a T cell subset sorted from them (not recorded which). Source of these receptors: an adult woman who had mild COVID-19 (a few samples of this study predate the infection). Cell type and time point are not known.

This clonotype appeared a few times. The rearrangement uses TRBV20-1 and TRBJ1-5; D gene unclear. The CDR3 extends over 14 amino acids. V was shortened by 0 bases and J by 9 bases, with 15 bases between the two germline ends. Germline V gives CDR1 DFQATT, CDR2 SNEGSKA (reference sequence). The CDR3 DNA follows: TGCAGTGCTAGAGATCTCCCCGGGAACGGGCCCCAGCATTTT. Its translation: CSARDLPGNGPQHF.

This clonotype has just a few counts. V and J are TRBV12-5 and TRBJ2-3; no clear D. The CDR3 is made up of 14 amino acids. The V end lost 5 bases, the J end lost 3 bases, and 12 bases lay between the germline ends. Per germline, CDR1 LGHNT and CDR2 FRNRAP. The CDR3 region has the DNA TGTGCTAGTGGTACCGGAGCTGGAACAGATACGCAGTATTTT. This codes for CASGTGAGTDTQYF.

This clonotype has just a few counts. The V call is TRBV6-6, the J call TRBJ1-1, with unresolved D. Deletions cut 10 bases from V and 0 bases from J, with 12 bases between. Germline V gene sequence: CDR1 MNHNY, CDR2 SVGAGI (reference sequence). This CDR3 spans 13 amino acids. Here the CDR3 DNA reads TGTGCCACACTGGTAATCTTGAACACTGAAGCTTTCTTT. It is translated as CATLVILNTEAFF.

This clonotype was observed a handful of times. This chain uses TRBV11-3 with TRBJ2-4, with D possibly matching TRBD1 (6 bases). Germline loops: CDR1 SGHNT, CDR2 YENEEA. Trimming took off 2 bases at V and 5 bases at J, with 10 bases between the two ends. The length of the CDR3 is 14 residues. CDR3 nucleotides: TGTGCCAGCAGCTTAATGGGGGCTGAAAACATTCAGTACTTC. Its translation is CASSLMGAENIQYF.

This clonotype was counted only a few times. The genes are TRBV7-9 and TRBJ1-2, with TRBD1 matching over 7 bases. This CDR3 contains 12 residues. CDR1 and CDR2 from the germline V gene are SEHNR and FQNEAQ (reference sequence). Losses at the gene ends were 2 bases for V and 9 bases for J; bases not matched to a gene: 3. The CDR3 here is CASSLQGDRYTF. Written as DNA, the CDR3 is TGTGCCAGCAGCTTACAGGGGGATCGCTACACCTTC.

This clonotype occurred many times. The CDR3 nucleotides are TGCGCCAGCAGCCTACAGGGTCTGGATAATTCACCCCTCCACTTT. This translates into CASSLQGLDNSPLHF. This chain joins TRBV5-1 and TRBJ1-6; D perhaps matches TRBD1 (6 bases). The germline V and J ends were trimmed by 4 bases and 5 bases, with 13 bases remaining between them. There are 15 residues in the CDR3. Germline loops: CDR1 SGHRS, CDR2 YFSETQ.

This clonotype was seen a few times. V gene TRBV27 combines with J gene TRBJ2-2; the match to TRBD2 covers 11 bases. The J segment lost 5 bases and the V segment lost 3 bases, leaving 5 bases of the junction unmatched. The CDR3 contains 16 residues. Germline values: CDR1 MNHEY, CDR2 SMNVEV (reference sequence). CDR3 nucleotides: TGTGCCAGCAGTTTCCAGACTAGCGGGGTTACCGGGGAGCTGTTTTTT. It codes for CASSFQTSGVTGELFF.

The chain employs TRBV14 and TRBJ2-3, with D uncertain. V was clipped by 5 bases and J by 6 bases, with 9 bases between them. Looked up from germline, CDR1 is SGHDN and CDR2 is FVKESK. This CDR3 is 12 amino acids long. The CDR3 DNA is TGTGCCAGCAGCGATCCCACGGATACGCAGTATTTT. Amino acids: CASSDPTDTQYF. Complete variable domain (other parts from reference TRBV14 and TRBJ2-3): EAGVTQFPSHSVIEKGQTVTLRCDPISGHDNLYWYRRVMGKEIKFLLHFVKESKQDESGMPNNRFLAERTGGTYSTLKVQPAELEDSGVYFCASSDPTDTQYFGPGTRLTVL.

Only a few counts were recorded for this clonotype. The chain links TRBV6-4 to TRBJ2-1, with a possible D match to TRBD2 (5 bases). CDR3 size: 15 residues. Trimming removed 0 bases at V and 1 base at J, with 7 bases between. Per germline, CDR1 MRHNA and CDR2 SNTAGT. The CDR3 DNA follows: TGTGCCAGCAGTGACTCGGCGGGTTCCTACAATGAGCAGTTCTTC. Translating gives CASSDSAGSYNEQFF.

The rearrangement joins TRBV12-3 or TRBV12-4 to TRBJ2-5; D is perhaps TRBD1 (6 bases). Between the trimmed V and J ends, which lost 6 bases and 12 bases, there was a span of 17 bases. The CDR3 contains 12 residues. The CDR3, as DNA: TGTGCCAGCAGCCCCACAGGGCGTCTTAAGTACTTC. Its protein product is CASSPTGRLKYF.

This clonotype came up a few times. The chain carries TRBV13 and TRBJ2-3; D remains unclear. This CDR3 has 12 residues. Germline CDR1 reads PRHDT; CDR2 reads FYEKMQ (reference sequence). The V end was cut by 4 bases, the J end by 4 bases, with 6 bases between. Written as DNA, the CDR3 is TGTGCCAGCAGCTCCGAGGCAGATACGCAGTATTTT. This translates into CASSSEADTQYF.

V and J are TRBV24-1 and TRBJ2-6, with D possibly matching TRBD1 (6 bases). V lost 4 bases and J lost 3, with 9 bases in between. This CDR3 is 15 amino acids long. Germline assignment: CDR1 KGHDR and CDR2 SFDVKD. The CDR3: CATSEQGHGANVLTF. The CDR3 coding sequence is TGTGCCACCAGTGAGCAGGGGCATGGGGCCAACGTCCTGACTTTC.